This T cell receptor beta chain emerged from a study of tissue T cells after allogeneic stem cell transplantation. The V gene end was trimmed by 5 bases and the J gene end by 0 bases; junction bases not matched to a gene: 0. Germline assignment: CDR1 SNHLY and CDR2 FYNGKV (reference sequence). This CDR3 has 13 residues. Repertoires were generated with immunoSEQ multiplex PCR, while TCRdb's copy carries only in-frame clones and drops some. Altogether around 1,800 clones are present, around 60% being singletons, with the ten largest covering roughly 10%. Time point defined: mouse harvest day 7 after allogeneic transplant. Each mouse received 10^7 T-cell-depleted marrow cells plus 10^6 splenic CD5+ T cells by tail vein. Mice had MHC-mismatched B6 into BALB/c GVHD, sampled day 7 or 14. Concerning this clone itself: The antigen is not known. Mouse germline and gene names are used. Sequencing ends 1 residue short of the CDR3 end; the germline J gene provides the rest.

General observations from the study: Blood and spleen captured only part of the tissue TCR repertoire. Shared clones across patients were few; motif clustering revealed tissue-specific shared signatures.

The chain has TRBV3 and TRBJ1-2; 7 nucleotides match TRBD1. The specimen sequenced was liver tissue. This clonotype originated in a female BALB/c mouse given C57BL/6 T cells with graft-versus-host disease after an allogeneic hematopoietic cell transplant. The covered CDR3 bases are TGTGCCAGCAGCGACAGGGCAAACTCCGACTACACC. This encodes CASSDRANSDYT. The complete CDR3 protein is CASSDRANSDYTF. Based on the CDR3 plus reference TRBV3 and TRBJ1-2, the full variable domain is GPKVLQIPSHQIIDMGQMVTLNCDPVSNHLYFYWYKQILGQQMEFLVNFYNGKVMEKSKLFKDQFSVERPDGSYFTLKIQPTALEDSAVYFCASSDRANSDYTFGSGTRLLVI.